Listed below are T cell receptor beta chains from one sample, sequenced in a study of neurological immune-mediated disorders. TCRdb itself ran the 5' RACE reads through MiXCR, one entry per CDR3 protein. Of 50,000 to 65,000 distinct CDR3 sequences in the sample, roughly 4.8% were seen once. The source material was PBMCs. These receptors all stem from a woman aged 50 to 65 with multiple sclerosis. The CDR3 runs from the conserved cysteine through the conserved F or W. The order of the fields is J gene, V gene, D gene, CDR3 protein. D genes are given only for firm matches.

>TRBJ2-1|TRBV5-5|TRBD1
CASSPGGTGGYNEQFF
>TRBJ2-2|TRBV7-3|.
CASSSGTIGTGELFF
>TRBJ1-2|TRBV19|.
CASSPAGARYGYTF
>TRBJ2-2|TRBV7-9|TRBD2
CASSPSGATGELFF
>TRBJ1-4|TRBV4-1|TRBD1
CASSQDRLSGNEKLFF
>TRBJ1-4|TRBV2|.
CASSGGKSEKLLF
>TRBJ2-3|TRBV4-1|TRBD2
CASSQDFLAGSFTDTQYF
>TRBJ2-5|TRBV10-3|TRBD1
CAIKTGQTEETQYF
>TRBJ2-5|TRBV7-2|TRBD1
CASSTNRGTRQETQYF
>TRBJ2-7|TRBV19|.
CASSIESGMIHEQYF
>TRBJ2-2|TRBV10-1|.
CAAPMRGPGELFF
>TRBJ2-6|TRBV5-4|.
CASSLWESGANVLTF
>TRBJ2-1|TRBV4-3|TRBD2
CASSQASSGGINEQFF
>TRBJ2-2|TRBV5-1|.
CASSFAVTNTGELFF
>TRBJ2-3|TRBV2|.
CASEADQSTQYF
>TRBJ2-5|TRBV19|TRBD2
CASSKGLRETQYF
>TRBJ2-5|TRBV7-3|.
CASSLTWEETQYF
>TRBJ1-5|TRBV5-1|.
CASSLAQGPNQPQHF
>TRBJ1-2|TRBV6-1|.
CASSATGRGDGYTF
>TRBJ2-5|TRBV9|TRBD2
CASSVGPRLAGNQETQYF
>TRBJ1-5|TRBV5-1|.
CASSLGQHNQPQNF
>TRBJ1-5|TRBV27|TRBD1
CASSLVQGDNQPQHF
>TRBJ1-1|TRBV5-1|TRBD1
CASSVGQPNTEAFF
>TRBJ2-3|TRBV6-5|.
CASKVPGTDTQYF
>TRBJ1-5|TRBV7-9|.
CASSLGFDQPQHF
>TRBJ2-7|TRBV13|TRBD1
CASRNTGGYEQYF
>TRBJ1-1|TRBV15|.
CATNKPTGGTTEAFF
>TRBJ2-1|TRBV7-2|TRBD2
CASSTSSGGANEQFF
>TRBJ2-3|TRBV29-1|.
CSGSGGTDTQYF
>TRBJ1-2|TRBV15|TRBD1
CATSRGQGVYTF
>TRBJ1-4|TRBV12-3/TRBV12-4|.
CASSFGVDEKLFF
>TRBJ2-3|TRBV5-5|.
CASSYLAVGTDTQYF
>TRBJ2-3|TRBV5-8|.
CASSLGRGGFTDTQYF
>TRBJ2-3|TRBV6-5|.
CASSLSFLLDTQYF
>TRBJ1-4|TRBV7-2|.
CASSRETNEKLFF
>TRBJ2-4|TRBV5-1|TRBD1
CASSLGQGVDIQYF
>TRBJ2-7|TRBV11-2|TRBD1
CASSYGTGMYEQYF
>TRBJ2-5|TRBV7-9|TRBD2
CASSSVERRTSGGQETQYF
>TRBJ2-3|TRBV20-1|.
CSARSRGEGTDTQYF
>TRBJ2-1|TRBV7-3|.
CAGSVPPIGNEQFF
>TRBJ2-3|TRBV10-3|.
CAIRPGGSTDTQYF
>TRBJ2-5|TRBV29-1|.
CSVETGLAGETQYF
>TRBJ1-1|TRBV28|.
CASSLIVRGNTEAFF
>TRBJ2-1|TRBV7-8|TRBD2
CASSLARLAEGAHNEQFF
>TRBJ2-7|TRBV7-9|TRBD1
CASCSRDREPHEQYF
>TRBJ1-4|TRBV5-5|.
CASSRDPSTNEKLFF
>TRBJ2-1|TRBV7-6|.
CASSSLIRAYNEQFF
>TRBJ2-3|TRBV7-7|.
CASSSDGGPPDTQYF
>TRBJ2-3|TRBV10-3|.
CAISEWLVTDTQYF
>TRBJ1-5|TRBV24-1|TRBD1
CATGGQESNQPQHF
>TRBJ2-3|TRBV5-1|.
CASSGEIGDTQYF
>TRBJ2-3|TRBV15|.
CATSRGGERDTQYF
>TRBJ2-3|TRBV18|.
CASSGEGSDTQYF
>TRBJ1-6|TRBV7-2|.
CASSSKGTPLHF
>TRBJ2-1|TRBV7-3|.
CASSPGLAHLNEQFF
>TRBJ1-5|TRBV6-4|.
CARADLLNQPQNF